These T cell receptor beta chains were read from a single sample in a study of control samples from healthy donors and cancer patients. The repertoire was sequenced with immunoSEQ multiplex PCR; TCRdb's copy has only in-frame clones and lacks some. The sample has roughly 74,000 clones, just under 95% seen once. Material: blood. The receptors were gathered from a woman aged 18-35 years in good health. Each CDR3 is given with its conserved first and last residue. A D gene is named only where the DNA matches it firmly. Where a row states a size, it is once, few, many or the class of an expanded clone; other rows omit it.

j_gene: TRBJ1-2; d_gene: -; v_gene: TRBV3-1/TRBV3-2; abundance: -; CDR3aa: CASSPYGGTYGYTF; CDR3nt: TGTGCCAGCAGCCCCTATGGGGGCACCTATGGCTACACCTTC
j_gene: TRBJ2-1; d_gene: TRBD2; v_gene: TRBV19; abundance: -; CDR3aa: CASSRTSGSTGYNEQFF; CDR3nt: TGTGCCAGTAGTCGGACTAGCGGGAGCACGGGCTACAATGAGCAGTTCTTC
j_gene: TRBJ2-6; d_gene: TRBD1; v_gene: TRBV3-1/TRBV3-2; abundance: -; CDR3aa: CASSQTTGRLPRGANVLTF; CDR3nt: TGTGCCAGCAGCCAAACGACAGGGCGTCTACCTCGGGGGGCCAACGTCCTGACTTTC
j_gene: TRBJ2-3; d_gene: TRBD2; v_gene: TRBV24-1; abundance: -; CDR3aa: CATSDLGLAGGPSDTQYF; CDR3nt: TGTGCCACCAGTGATTTGGGACTAGCGGGAGGGCCATCAGATACGCAGTATTTT
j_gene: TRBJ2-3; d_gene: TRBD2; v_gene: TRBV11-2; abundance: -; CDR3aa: CASSYLAGVGDTQYF; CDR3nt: TGTGCCAGCAGCTACTTAGCGGGAGTGGGGGATACGCAGTATTTT
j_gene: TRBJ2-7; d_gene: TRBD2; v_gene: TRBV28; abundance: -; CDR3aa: CASRTGTRIQYEQYF; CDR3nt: TGTGCCAGCAGGACCGGGACTAGAATCCAGTACGAGCAGTACTTC
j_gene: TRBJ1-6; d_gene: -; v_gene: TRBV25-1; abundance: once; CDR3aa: CASSGQGINSPLHF; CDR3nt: TGTGCCAGCAGTGGCCAGGGAATAAATTCACCCCTCCACTTT
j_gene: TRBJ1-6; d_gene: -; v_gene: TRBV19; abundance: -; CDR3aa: CASSIIQQRYNSPLHF; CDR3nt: TGTGCCAGTAGTATAATACAGCAAAGATATAATTCACCCCTCCACTTT
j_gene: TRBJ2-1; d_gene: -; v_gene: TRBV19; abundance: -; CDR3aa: CASSTRGLYNEQFF; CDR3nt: TGTGCCAGTAGTACCCGGGGCCTGTACAATGAGCAGTTCTTC
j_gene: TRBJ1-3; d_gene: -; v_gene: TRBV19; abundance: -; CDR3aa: CASSSGRRSSGNTIYF; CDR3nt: TGTGCCAGTAGTAGCGGACGGAGAAGTTCTGGAAACACCATATATTTT
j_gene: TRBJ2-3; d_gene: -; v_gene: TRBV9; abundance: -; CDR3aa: CASSTLSGTDTQYF; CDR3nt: TGTGCCAGCAGCACCCTTTCCGGCACAGATACGCAGTATTTT
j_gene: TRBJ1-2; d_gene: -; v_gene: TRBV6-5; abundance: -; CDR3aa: CASSINRDTNYGYTF; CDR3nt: TGTGCCAGCAGTATAAACAGGGATACTAACTATGGCTACACCTTC
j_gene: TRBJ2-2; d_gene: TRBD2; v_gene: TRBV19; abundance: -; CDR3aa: CASSPRSSGGSGTGELFF; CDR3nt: TGTGCCAGTAGTCCTCGAAGTAGCGGGGGTTCCGGGACCGGGGAGCTGTTTTTT
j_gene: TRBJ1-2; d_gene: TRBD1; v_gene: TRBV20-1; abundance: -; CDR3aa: CSASGTATYYGYTF; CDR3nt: TGCAGTGCTAGTGGGACAGCAACTTACTATGGCTACACCTTC
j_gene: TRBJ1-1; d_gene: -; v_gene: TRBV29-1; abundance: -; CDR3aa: CSLRVQGPGTEAFF; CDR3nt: TGCAGCCTGCGCGTCCAGGGCCCGGGGACTGAAGCTTTCTTT
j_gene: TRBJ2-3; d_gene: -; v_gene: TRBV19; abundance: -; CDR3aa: CASSIGLSPGTDTQYF; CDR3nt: TGTGCCAGTAGTATTGGACTTTCCCCTGGCACAGATACGCAGTATTTT
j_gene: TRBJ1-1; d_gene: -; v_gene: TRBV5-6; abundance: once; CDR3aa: CASSLETEQPGAFF; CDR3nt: TGTGCCAGCAGCTTGGAGACAGAGCAACCGGGGGCTTTCTTT
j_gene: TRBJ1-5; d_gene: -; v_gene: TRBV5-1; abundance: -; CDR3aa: CASSHEGLRNQPQHF; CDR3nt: TGCGCCAGCTCCCATGAGGGTTTGAGGAATCAGCCCCAGCATTTT
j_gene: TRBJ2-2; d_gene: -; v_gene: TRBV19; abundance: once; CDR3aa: CASSTTINTGELFF; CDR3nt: TGTGCCAGTAGTACGACAATCAACACCGGGGAGCTGTTTTTT
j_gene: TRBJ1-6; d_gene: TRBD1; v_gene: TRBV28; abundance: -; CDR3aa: CASSLRQGRYSPLHF; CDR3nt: TGTGCCAGCAGTCTCCGACAGGGACGATATTCACCCCTCCACTTT
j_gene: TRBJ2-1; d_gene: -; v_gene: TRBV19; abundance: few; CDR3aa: CATEPGTSSYNEQFF; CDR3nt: TGTGCCACCGAGCCCGGAACTAGCTCCTACAATGAGCAGTTCTTC
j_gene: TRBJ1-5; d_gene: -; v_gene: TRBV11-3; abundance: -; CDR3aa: CASSFTTGSNSSNQPQHF; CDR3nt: TGTGCCAGCAGCTTTACCACAGGGTCAAATTCTAGCAATCAGCCCCAGCATTTT
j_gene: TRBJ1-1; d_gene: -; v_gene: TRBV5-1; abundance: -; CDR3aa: CASSLAERRNTEAFF; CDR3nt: TGCGCCAGCAGCTTGGCAGAGCGAAGGAACACTGAAGCTTTCTTT
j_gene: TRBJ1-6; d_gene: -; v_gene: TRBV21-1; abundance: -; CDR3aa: CASLEWDNSPLHF; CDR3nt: TGTGCCAGCCTTGAGTGGGATAATTCACCCCTCCACTTT
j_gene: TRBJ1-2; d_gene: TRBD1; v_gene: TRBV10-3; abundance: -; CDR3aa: CAISESTTGQGQAGYTF; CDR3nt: TGTGCCATCAGTGAGTCGACTACCGGACAGGGTCAGGCTGGCTACACCTTC
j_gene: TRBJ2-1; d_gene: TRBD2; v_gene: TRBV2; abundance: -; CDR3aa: CASSEISGGPNGQFF; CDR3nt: TGTGCCAGCAGTGAAATTAGCGGGGGACCCAATGGGCAGTTCTTC
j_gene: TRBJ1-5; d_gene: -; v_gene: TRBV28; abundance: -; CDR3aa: CATLAFFNQPQHF; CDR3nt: TGTGCCACCCTCGCATTTTTCAATCAGCCCCAGCATTTT
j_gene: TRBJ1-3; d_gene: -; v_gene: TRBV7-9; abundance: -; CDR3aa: CASSLGPGNTIYF; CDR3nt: TGTGCCAGCAGCTTAGGGCCGGGAAACACCATATATTTT
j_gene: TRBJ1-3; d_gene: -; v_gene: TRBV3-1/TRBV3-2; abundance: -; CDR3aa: CASSQIGRATIYF; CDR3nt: TGTGCCAGCAGCCAGATAGGGCGAGCCACCATATATTTT
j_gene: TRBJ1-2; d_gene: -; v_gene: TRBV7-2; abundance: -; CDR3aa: CASSLEFDLGYTF; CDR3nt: TGTGCCAGCAGCTTAGAATTCGACTTGGGCTACACCTTC
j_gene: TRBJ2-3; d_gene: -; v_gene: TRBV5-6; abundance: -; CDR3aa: CASSLRRDTDTQYF; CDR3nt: TGTGCCAGCAGCCTACGGCGGGACACAGATACGCAGTATTTT
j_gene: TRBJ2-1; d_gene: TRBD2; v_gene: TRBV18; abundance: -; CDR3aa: CASSPLRGAGGNEQFF; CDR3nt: TGTGCCAGCTCACCACTGCGGGGGGCCGGGGGGAATGAGCAGTTCTTC
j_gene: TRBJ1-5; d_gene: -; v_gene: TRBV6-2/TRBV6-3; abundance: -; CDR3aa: CASSSRWGARRDQPQHF; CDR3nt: TGTGCCAGCAGTTCCCGATGGGGGGCTCGGAGAGATCAGCCCCAGCATTTT
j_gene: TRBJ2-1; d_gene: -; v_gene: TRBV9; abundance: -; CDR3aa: CASSVSGNEQFF; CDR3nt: TGTGCCAGCAGCGTGAGCGGGAATGAGCAGTTCTTC
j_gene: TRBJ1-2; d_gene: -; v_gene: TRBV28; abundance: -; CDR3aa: CASSSPHRVINYGYTF; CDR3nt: TGTGCCAGCAGTTCACCGCACAGGGTAATTAACTATGGCTACACCTTC
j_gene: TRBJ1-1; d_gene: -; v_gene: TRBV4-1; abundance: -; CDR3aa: CASSLAIDGTDAEAFF; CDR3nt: TGCGCCAGCAGCCTAGCAATTGACGGAACGGACGCTGAAGCTTTCTTT
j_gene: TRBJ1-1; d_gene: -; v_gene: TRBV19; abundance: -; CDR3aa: CASIKGEVYTEAFF; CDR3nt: TGTGCCAGTATAAAGGGTGAGGTGTACACTGAAGCTTTCTTT
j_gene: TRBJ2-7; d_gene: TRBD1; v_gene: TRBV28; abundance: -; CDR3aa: CASSLLGPGTGAEQYF; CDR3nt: TGTGCCAGCAGTTTACTCGGACCTGGGACAGGGGCCGAGCAGTACTTC
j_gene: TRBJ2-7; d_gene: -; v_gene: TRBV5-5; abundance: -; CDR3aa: CASRMWSSHEQYF; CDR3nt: TGTGCCAGCAGAATGTGGAGTAGCCACGAGCAGTACTTC
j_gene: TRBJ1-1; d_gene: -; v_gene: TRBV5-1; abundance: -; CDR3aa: CASSLTMNTEAFF; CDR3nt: TGCGCCAGCAGCCTTACCATGAACACTGAAGCTTTCTTT
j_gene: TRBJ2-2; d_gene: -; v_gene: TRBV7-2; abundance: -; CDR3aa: CASSLAGAGELFF; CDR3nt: TGTGCCAGCAGCTTAGCAGGGGCCGGGGAGCTGTTTTTT
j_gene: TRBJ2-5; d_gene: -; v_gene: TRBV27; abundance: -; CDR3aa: CASTVTGGETQYF; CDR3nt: TGTGCCAGCACCGTGACAGGCGGGGAGACCCAGTACTTC
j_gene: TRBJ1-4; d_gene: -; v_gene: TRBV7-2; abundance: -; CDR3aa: CASSSDRGSKKLFF; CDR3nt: TGTGCCAGCAGCTCGGATCGGGGATCGAAAAAACTGTTTTTT
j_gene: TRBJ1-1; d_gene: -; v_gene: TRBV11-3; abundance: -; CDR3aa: CASSQWRNTEAFF; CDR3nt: TGTGCCAGCAGTCAGTGGCGGAACACTGAAGCTTTCTTT
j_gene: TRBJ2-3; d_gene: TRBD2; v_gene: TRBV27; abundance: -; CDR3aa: CASSFLGTRGTDTQYF; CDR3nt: TGTGCCAGCAGTTTCCTGGGGACTAGGGGAACAGATACGCAGTATTTT
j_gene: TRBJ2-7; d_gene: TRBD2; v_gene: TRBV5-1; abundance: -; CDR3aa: CASSLAPLGGSHEQYF; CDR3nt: TGCGCCAGCAGCTTGGCCCCCCTGGGGGGGTCCCACGAGCAGTACTTC
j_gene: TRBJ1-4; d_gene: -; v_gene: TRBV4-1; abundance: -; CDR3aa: CASSQVSSPLFF; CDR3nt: TGCGCCAGCAGCCAAGTATCGTCGCCACTGTTTTTT